This section outlines one TCR beta chain sequence together with its context. No antigen is known for it. Method: immunoSEQ multiplex PCR; TCRdb's copy keeps in-frame clones and lacks some. The table shows 10,000 or so clones, with 60% to 80% occurring only once. The sample comes from a study of PD-1 blockade in classical Hodgkin lymphoma. General study points: Prior therapy or disease activity may underlie the repertoire differences, whose causes remain undefined. Lower baseline TCR diversity was reported for newly diagnosed patients than for healthy donors. Before treatment, complete responders showed about the same diversity as newly diagnosed patients. Significantly greater TCR diversity emerged by C4D1 in CD4+ cells but not CD8+ cells.

As for time point: cycle 4 day 1 (C4D1), after more than 5 weeks of nivolumab. Brentuximab vedotin exposure varied, and every patient relapsed after autologous stem cell transplantation. Magnetic negative selection purified CD4+ T cells from thawed PBMCs. J lost 3 bases, V lost 0 bases, and 3 bases had no gene match. The CDR3 runs 16 residues. Germline-derived CDR1 and CDR2 are SGHTA and FQGNSA. The chain uses TRBV7-2 and TRBJ2-1; TRBD1 matches at 9 bases. This clonotype was sampled from a human donor with classical Hodgkin lymphoma. This sample comprised CD4+ T cells from blood, obtained before the fourth cycle of nivolumab. The CDR3, as DNA: TGTGCCAGCAGCTTAGCCCCGGGACAGGGCTACAATGAGCAGTTCTTC. Translation gives CASSLAPGQGYNEQFF.